Sequencing of this T cell receptor (beta chain) was carried out in a study of cytomegalovirus exposure and HLA in healthy donors (dated by TCRdb to the late 2010s). About the study as a whole: According to an earlier analysis of 587 of the donors, about 170 million T cells yielded over 100 million unique TCR beta sequences and approximately 300 Gb of sequence data. Approximately 300 gigabases of sequencing data and around 85 million unique TCR sequences made up an early release that covered approximately 700 HLA-typed donors. Of the roughly 420 genotyped donors, 70% to 90% were placed in the genetic ancestry cluster associated with self-reported Caucasian donors. The aim of the study was to test whether cataloging public T cell receptors could identify signatures of past pathogen exposure. The study profiled the T cell repertoires of 666 subjects by immunosequencing and related them to cytomegalovirus serostatus. Along with the roughly 700-subject first cohort, a separate validation cohort of 120 different subjects was used. To predict cytomegalovirus infection status, the study combined high-throughput TCR immunosequencing, statistical association of individual TCRs with disease status, and machine learning. In a later analysis, previously published TCR beta repertoires from more than 500 donors were re-analyzed and high-resolution HLA genotyping was added so that TCR occurrence patterns could be studied. Rather than using new phenotypic data, the later analysis identified candidate immune exposures from TCR beta sequences and from how often those sequences occurred across donors. An earlier analysis of some 500 of the donors applied high-throughput TCR beta sequencing to assess whether each TCR beta V gene segment acted as functional or pseudogenic. Donor age, sex, ethnicity and CMV serostatus were collected together with the repertoire data. In a later genetic analysis, genome-wide SNP genotypes for about 65% of the roughly 670 donors were used, and that subset was treated as a discovery cohort. Every repertoire in the discovery cohort had been generated on one and the same sequencing platform. Class I and class II HLA loci were covered by the typing at four-digit resolution. Typing coverage varied by locus: roughly 620-640 donors for A, B, C, DRB1 and DQB1; approximately 500 for DQA1; approximately 610 for DPA1; approximately 450 for DPB1. Because of strong linkage in the cohort, five DR-DQ haplotypes were treated as single units for association and clustering. Among a few hundred genotyped donors of the cohort, an average of around 240,000 unique TCR beta nucleotide sequences were sequenced per donor, around 20% of them non-productive. Beyond this particular receptor, the publication reports: Presence/absence analyses assumed roughly uniform sequencing depth across donors, an assumption that may not hold. A few of the identified cytomegalovirus-associated TCR beta chains were confirmed in vitro to be specific for cytomegalovirus antigens. Most TCR sequences were observed very rarely across donors, whereas some public TCRs were present in many individuals. Because counts were too low, about 15 rarely observed V segments, including chromosome 9 orphons, were left out of the earlier analysis of approximately 580 of the donors. When HLA alleles, especially DR and DQ, strongly co-occurred, attributing TCR associations to individual alleles was difficult. The classifier was reported to diagnose cytomegalovirus status with high specificity and sensitivity in both the original and validation cohorts. Correlated functional status among segregating V segments might reflect linkage disequilibrium, but an unknown experimental factor could not be ruled out. Compared with the approximately 670-donor mean, donors in an Asian-associated ancestry cluster had fewer N-insertions in productive TCRs, according to a later genetic analysis. Because some donors lacked HLA typing at each locus, the association tests relied only on the typed subset. A later analysis found that most CMV-associated TCR beta chains appeared HLA-restricted, with HLA associations seemingly driven largely by CMV exposure. A group of highly shared sequence variants was considered likely to be a technical artifact of the sequencing pipeline. CMV serostatus was the only immune exposure information available for the cohort. According to the authors, the approach could potentially be generalized to other disease states and immunological phenotypes. An earlier analysis of approximately 590 of the donors showed that most TCR beta V segments appeared in productive rearrangements either about 90% or about 30% of the time, which broadly matched IMGT annotations. A further reported finding was that TCR beta sequences accurately predicted the HLA-A and HLA-B alleles for most subjects in the first cohort. The study listed 164 TCR beta chains as associated with cytomegalovirus. According to a later analysis, parvovirus B19, influenza, CMV and Epstein-Barr virus appeared linked to several top co-occurrence clusters. In a later analysis, TCR association rates were found to vary across HLA loci, with the most associated TCRs seen for DRB1 alleles and the fewest for HLA-C alleles. The cohort was sequenced for TCR beta chains only, and without alpha or paired-chain data the features that could be detected were limited. A later analysis associated 15,000 or so TCR beta sequences with specific HLA alleles at a false discovery rate of 0.05. Compared with equally common non-associated chains, HLA-associated TCR beta chains in a later analysis were more clonally expanded and had lower generation probabilities. The 87-base-pair reads could not distinguish some IMGT-functional V segments, including TRBV6-2 and TRBV6-3, so those segments were excluded. A later genetic analysis associated a missense DCLRE1C variant with V-gene and J-gene trimming of TCR beta chains, and an independent cohort replicated the association.

Comment on this clone: Its antigen is not yet known. Per-nucleotide qualities are absent, and no much larger clonotype sits a single base away.

The CDR3 holds 14 amino acids from the cysteine to the phenylalanine. Only CDR3 DNA is held: 42 bases, read in frame from base 1. Per the germline V gene, SGHRS is the CDR1 and YFSETQ is the CDR2. The junction carries 11 bases between V and J, which are trimmed by 2 bases and 5 bases respectively. The cohort was made up of 666 healthy bone marrow donors. At the time of sampling, every cohort member was nominally healthy, though immune exposures that went unrecorded were likely present. The donor tested CMV seropositive and was one of the 289 seropositive cohort members. A peripheral blood sample was collected from each donor, and TCR beta sequencing was performed on peripheral blood mononuclear cells. Genomic DNA was extracted from the blood cell samples with the Qiagen DNeasy Blood Extraction Kit. Receptor amplification or capture employed the immunoSEQ multiplex PCR assay. A mixture of 60 forward primers for TCR Vbeta segments and 13 reverse primers for TCR Jbeta segments was used in the multiplex PCR. The CDR3 region of rearranged TCR beta genes was amplified from genomic DNA with a multiplex PCR assay. The Illumina HiSeq System was used to sequence the amplified TCR beta libraries as 87-base-pair reads. Per the original workflow: A later analysis tallied 75 million to 85 million unique TCR beta chains across the 610 or so repertoires, and approximately 11 million of those chains were shared by two or more donors. Raw reads were error-corrected and collapsed into unique sequences with a nearest-neighbor algorithm that merged closely related sequences to remove PCR and sequencing errors. CDR3 sequences were aligned to IMGT reference sequences to assign V, D and J gene segments. For a sequence to be retained, a match of at least six nucleotides to both a V gene segment and a J gene segment was required. A rearrangement counted as productive if the CDR3 had no stop codons and remained in frame with V and J, and every other rearrangement counted as non-productive. Following IMGT convention, CDR3 was defined as the stretch from the second conserved V-encoded cysteine to the conserved J-encoded phenylalanine. In an earlier analysis of around 540 of the donors, sequences lacking an unambiguous match to a single V gene segment were excluded. In an earlier analysis of 587 of the donors, V segments were called functional above 56.7% productive rearrangements and were called segregating when the between-donor standard deviation exceeded 5%. A statistical classification framework was developed to diagnose cytomegalovirus status using the catalog of TCR beta chain sequences. V and J gene assignment, in a later analysis, came from comparing TCR nucleotide sequences with IMGT/GENE-DB human TR gene sequences. Using the TCRdist pipeline, a later analysis assigned CDR3 sequences along with most-parsimonious VDJ recombination scenarios. In a later analysis, every TCR beta chain was defined by the combination of its CDR3 amino acid sequence and its V-gene family, and reads without a unique V-gene family were dropped. In a later analysis, a few hundred highly shared, low-generation-probability nucleotide sequences were removed to address suspected cross-contamination and a sequencing artifact. For each public chain, a later analysis derived a clonal expansion index from normalized ranks of inferred template counts within each repertoire. A later analysis computed generation probabilities with a VDJ recombination model fitted to out-of-frame rearrangements, and checked the results against IGoR. In a later analysis, hypergeometric tests were used to score TCR-TCR, TCR-HLA and TCR-CMV co-occurrence, with a repertoire-size bias correction applied to TCR pairs. False discovery rates were estimated in a later analysis by permuting HLA or CMV assignments 20 times. In a later analysis, co-occurring TCRs were grouped with DBSCAN, and TCRdist sequence similarity was added when clustering was performed within HLA-allele-positive subsets. Co-occurrence clustering excluded repertoires with fewer than 30,000 or more than 120,000 public chains, plus five with anomalous nucleotide sharing. Here the immuneACCESS table is served through TCRdb, limited to in-frame sequences with V and J called. Missing clones are a known gap in these copies; in checked studies unresolved V genes cover under half, and the rest lacks a known reason. V, J and clone size reflect that table, while D and trimming were determined from the DNA. This sample lists more than 95,000 clones; 70% to 85% were detected once. The ten largest make up roughly 5% of the sample.

In this chain, TRBV5-1 is recombined with TRBJ1-3; a tentative D call is TRBD1 (5 bases match). Source material: PBMCs. The sequence was obtained from a man in his forties or fifties in good health and CMV-seropositive. Here is the DNA: TGCGCCAGCAGCTTACCGGACAATAGAAACACCATATATTTT. Protein translation: CASSLPDNRNTIYF.